The rows below give T cell receptor beta chains drawn from one sample of a study of blood T cell repertoires in COVID-19. Data came from immunoSEQ multiplex PCR; TCRdb stores just in-frame clones and leaves some out. This table has roughly 260,000 clones, 70% to 90% appearing once. Sequenced: peripheral blood. The receptors come from a middle-aged woman who had recovered from COVID-19. Each CDR3 is given without its conserved first and last residue.

j_gene,len,v_gene,CDR3aa
TRBJ2-2,16,TRBV7-3,ASSAQGLAGVRTGELF
TRBJ2-1,13,TRBV18,ASSRQGVSYNEQF
TRBJ2-2,14,TRBV19,ASSIGTGNIPGELF
TRBJ1-4,12,TRBV28,ASSGTGFNEKLF
TRBJ2-3,13,TRBV5-1,ASSPSGGATDTQY
TRBJ2-7,11,TRBV6-5,ASRGPGITEQY
TRBJ2-3,14,TRBV18,ASSPTSGGAGDTQY
TRBJ1-3,12,TRBV4-2,ASSQAGSGNTIY
TRBJ2-7,11,TRBV1,TSSQLSLYEQY
TRBJ2-1,12,TRBV4-3,ASKTGLAGSEQF
TRBJ2-5,12,TRBV30,AWSTGTYQETQY
TRBJ1-5,10,TRBV28,ASSTILRPQH
TRBJ2-7,12,TRBV18,ASSLGPGSYEQY
TRBJ2-2,14,TRBV11-2,ASSPETGNTWGELF
TRBJ2-4,15,TRBV11-2,ASSSPPGLAGVDIQY
TRBJ2-1,12,TRBV7-2,ASSPTRIYNEQF
TRBJ1-2,10,TRBV30,AWSGAVYGYT
TRBJ2-5,12,TRBV4-1,ASSQDINQETQY
TRBJ1-2,11,TRBV28,ASRGQGAYGYT
TRBJ2-7,12,TRBV6-5,ASSLRGEVHEQY
TRBJ2-3,15,TRBV5-4,ASSPGGVRSSTDTQY
TRBJ1-1,12,TRBV9,ASSVRPGGTEAF
TRBJ1-6,15,TRBV6-6,ASSPLLTGTLNSPLH
TRBJ1-2,11,TRBV4-2,ASSPRENYGYT
TRBJ1-2,14,TRBV30,AWRETGGGRSYGYT
TRBJ2-7,11,TRBV28,ASNVGFTYEQY
TRBJ2-1,13,TRBV19,ASGSTGTGVREQF
TRBJ2-7,12,TRBV5-1,ASSRTGVAYEQY
TRBJ2-2,16,TRBV28,ASSPVGTGKANTGELF
TRBJ2-7,12,TRBV2,ASRRDRGTYEQY
TRBJ1-2,12,TRBV27,ASSLGPQGYGYT
TRBJ2-1,9,TRBV30,AGGSAHVQF
TRBJ2-1,13,TRBV2,ASSRLAGSYNEQF
TRBJ2-1,14,TRBV27,ASSPGQTIAYNEQF
TRBJ2-1,13,TRBV6-5,ASSRWRGEGNEQF
TRBJ1-2,12,TRBV4-3,ASSQAGDNYGYT
TRBJ2-2,17,TRBV4-3,ASSRVVLAGGTNTGELF
TRBJ2-5,12,TRBV18,ASSPSQGGETQY
TRBJ1-2,15,TRBV4-2,ASSQVPRGTGVGGYT
TRBJ2-7,12,TRBV6-5,ASSWQGGSYEQY
TRBJ1-1,14,TRBV19,ASSIVEQGGHTEAF